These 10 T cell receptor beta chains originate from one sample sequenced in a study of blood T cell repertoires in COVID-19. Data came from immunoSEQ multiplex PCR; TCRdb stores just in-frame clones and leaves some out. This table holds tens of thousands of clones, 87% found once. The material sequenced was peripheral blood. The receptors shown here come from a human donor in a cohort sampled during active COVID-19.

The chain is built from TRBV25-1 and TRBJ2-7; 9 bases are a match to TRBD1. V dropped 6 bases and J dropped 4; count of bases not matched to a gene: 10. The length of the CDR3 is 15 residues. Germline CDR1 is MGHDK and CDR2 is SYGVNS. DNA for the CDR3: TGTGCCAGCAGCCGCGGGGACAGGGAATTTTACGAGCAGTACTTC. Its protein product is CASSRGDREFYEQYF.

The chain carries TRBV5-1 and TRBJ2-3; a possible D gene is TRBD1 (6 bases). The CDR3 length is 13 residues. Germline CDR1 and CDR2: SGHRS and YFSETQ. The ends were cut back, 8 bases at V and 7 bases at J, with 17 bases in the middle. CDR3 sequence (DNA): TGCGCCAGTAAGATTGGGGGCACGAATACGCAGTATTTT. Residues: CASKIGGTNTQYF.

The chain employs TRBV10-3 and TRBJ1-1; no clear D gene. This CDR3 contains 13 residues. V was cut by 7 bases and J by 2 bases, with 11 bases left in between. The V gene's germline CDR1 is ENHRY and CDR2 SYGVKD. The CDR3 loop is CAIKLSGNTEAFF. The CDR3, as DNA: TGTGCCATCAAATTAAGCGGAAACACTGAAGCTTTCTTT.

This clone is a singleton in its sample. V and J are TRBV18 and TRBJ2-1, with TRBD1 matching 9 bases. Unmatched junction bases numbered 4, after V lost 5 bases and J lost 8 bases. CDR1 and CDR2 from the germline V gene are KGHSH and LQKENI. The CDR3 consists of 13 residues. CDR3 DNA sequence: TGTGCCAGCTCATCACGACAGGGGGATGAGCAGTTCTTC. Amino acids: CASSSRQGDEQFF. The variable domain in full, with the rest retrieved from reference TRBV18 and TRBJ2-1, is NAGVMQNPRHLVRRRGQEARLRCSPMKGHSHVYWYRQLPEEGLKFMVYLQKENIIDESGMPKERFSAEFPKEGPSILRIQQVVRGDSAAYFCASSSRQGDEQFFGPGTRLTVL.

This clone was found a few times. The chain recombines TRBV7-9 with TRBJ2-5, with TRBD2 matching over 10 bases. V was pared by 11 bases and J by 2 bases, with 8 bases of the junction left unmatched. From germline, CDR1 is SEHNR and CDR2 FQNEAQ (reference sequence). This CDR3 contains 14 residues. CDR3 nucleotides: TGTGCCTCCATGGTAGCGGGGGGTCAAGAGACCCAGTACTTC. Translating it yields CASMVAGGQETQYF.

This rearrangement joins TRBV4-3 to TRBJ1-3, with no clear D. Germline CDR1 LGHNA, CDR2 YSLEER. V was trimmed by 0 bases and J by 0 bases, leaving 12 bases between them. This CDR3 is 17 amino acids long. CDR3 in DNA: TGCGCCAGCAGCCAAGAGGGATGGACTTACTCTGGAAACACCATATATTTT. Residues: CASSQEGWTYSGNTIYF.

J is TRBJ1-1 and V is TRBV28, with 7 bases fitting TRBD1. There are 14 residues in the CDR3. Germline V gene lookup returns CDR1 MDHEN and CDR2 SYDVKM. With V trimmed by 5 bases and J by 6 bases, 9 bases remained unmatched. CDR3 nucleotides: TGTGCCAGCAGTCTCGTCCCGGGACAGTCTGAAGCTTTCTTT. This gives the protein CASSLVPGQSEAFF.

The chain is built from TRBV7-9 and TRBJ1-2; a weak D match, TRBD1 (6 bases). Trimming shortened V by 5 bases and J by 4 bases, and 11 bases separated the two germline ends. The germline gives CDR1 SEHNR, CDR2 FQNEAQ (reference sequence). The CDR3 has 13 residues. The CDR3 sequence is CASSRQGSYGYTF. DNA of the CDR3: TGTGCCAGCAGCCGTCAGGGGAGCTATGGCTACACCTTC.

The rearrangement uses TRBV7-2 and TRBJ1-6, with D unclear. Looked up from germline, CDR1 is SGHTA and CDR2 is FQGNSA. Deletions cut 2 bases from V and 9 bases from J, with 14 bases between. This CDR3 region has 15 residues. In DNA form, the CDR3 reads TGTGCCAGCAGCTTACGTGGGAGACTCGGTTCACCCCTCCACTTT. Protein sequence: CASSLRGRLGSPLHF.

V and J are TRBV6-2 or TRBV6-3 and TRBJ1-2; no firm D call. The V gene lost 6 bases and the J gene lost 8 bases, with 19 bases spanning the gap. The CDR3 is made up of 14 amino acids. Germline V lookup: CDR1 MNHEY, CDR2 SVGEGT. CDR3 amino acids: CASSLDGGPRGYTF. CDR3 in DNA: TGTGCCAGCAGCCTTGACGGAGGTCCGAGGGGCTACACCTTC.